The clone carrying this T cell receptor (beta chain) was counted between two and nine times. In the source study's methods: For nucleated cells, counts were estimated from reference gene primer amplification. Produced via immunoSEQ multiplex PCR; TCRdb's table is partial and in-frame only. V, J and clone size reflect that table, while D and trimming were determined from the DNA. Among around 230,000 clones listed, 65% to 85% were seen once. The sample originates from a study of blood T cell repertoires in COVID-19. The overall study: The United States, Italy and Spain supplied acute and convalescent COVID-19 samples. In each case, the material was cDNA or gDNA derived from T cells, B-cell-depleted T cells, or PBMCs.

The CDR3 loop spans 13 amino acids. V was cut by 3 bases and J by 2 bases, with 7 bases left in between. Germline assignment: CDR1 MDHEN and CDR2 SYDVKM. V is TRBV28 and J is TRBJ1-2; D uncertain. The source material was peripheral blood. This TCR was sampled from a woman aged 80 or over with acute or convalescent COVID-19. The CDR3 region has the DNA TGTGCCAGCAGTTTCCGGCGGAACTATGGCTACACCTTC. This sequence encodes CASSFRRNYGYTF.